This T cell receptor (beta chain) is from a study of beta chain features in type 1 diabetes. Broader study findings: There were fewer insertions and more deletions at the VDJ junctions of type 1 diabetes patients.

As regards this clone: What it recognizes is unknown.

Sequencing targeted expressed TCRB transcripts, as all isolated RNA had been reverse transcribed. Sequencing used immunoSEQ multiplex PCR; TCRdb keeps in-frame clones, though not all of them. The data show a few hundred thousand clones, roughly 12% seen once. Markers CD45RO/CCR7/CD25/CD127/CD95/CD27 served to sort CD4+ naive, central memory, regulatory and stem cell-like memory cells. The CDR3 is 14 amino acids. V shed 0 bases and J shed 7 bases, with 13 bases lying between them. Germline V gives CDR1 SGHTA, CDR2 FQGTGA. The rearrangement uses TRBV7-3 and TRBJ2-7; the D gene is possibly TRBD1 (6 bases). Material: naive CD4+ T cells from blood. This TCR was sampled from a man aged 18 to 29 in good health. CDR3 sequence: CASSLTGAASEQYF. CDR3 nucleotides: TGTGCCAGCAGCTTAACGGGGGCAGCTTCTGAGCAGTACTTC.